Below, 21 T cell receptor beta chains from the same sample are listed, as sequenced in a study of blood T cell repertoires in COVID-19. TCRdb keeps only in-frame clones here, not all; method: immunoSEQ multiplex PCR. The sample holds 250,000 to 300,000 clones, just over 90% seen once. The sequencing sample was made of PBMCs or T cells enriched from blood (not recorded which). These TCRs come from a woman between 35 and 50 years old with acute COVID-19.

This chain joins TRBV6-5 and TRBJ2-2; a possible D gene is TRBD2 (5 bases). The CDR3 length is 14 residues. In germline, CDR1 is MNHEY, CDR2 SVGAGI. V lost 5 bases and J lost 7, with 14 bases in between. As DNA, the CDR3 is TGTGCCAGCAGTCCCGCGGAGCGGAACGGGGAGCTGTTTTTT. Translating it yields CASSPAERNGELFF.

V and J are TRBV9 and TRBJ2-3; D unresolved. V was trimmed by 0 bases and J by 9 bases, leaving 5 bases between them. Looked up from germline, CDR1 is SGDLS and CDR2 is YYNGEE. The CDR3 runs to 11 residues. Written as DNA, the CDR3 is TGTGCCAGCAGCGTAGAGACAACGCAGTATTTT. It is translated as CASSVETTQYF.

The chain recombines TRBV14 with TRBJ1-2; 9 bases map to TRBD1. V dropped 1 base and J dropped 4; count of bases not matched to a gene: 10. This CDR3 is built from 17 residues. Looked up from germline, CDR1 is SGHDN and CDR2 is FVKESK. The CDR3 DNA reads TGTGCCAGCAGCCAAGCCTGGGGGACAGGGCTGAGCTATGGCTACACCTTC. This translates into CASSQAWGTGLSYGYTF.

The rearrangement links TRBV3-1 (or the pseudogene TRBV3-2) to TRBJ2-1, with D perhaps TRBD2 (5 bases). The CDR3 runs to 18 residues. Trimming left V 0 bases short and J 3 bases short, with 18 bases between. Germline CDR1 LGHDT, CDR2 YNNKEL (reference sequence). Written as DNA, the CDR3 is TGTGCCAGCAGCCAAGATGGCGGGTGGTACTACCACTACAATGAGCAGTTCTTC. The encoded protein is CASSQDGGWYYHYNEQFF.

The CDR3 protein is CASRRGGTNQPQHF. The CDR3 DNA follows: TGCGCCAGCAGGAGAGGGGGTACCAATCAGCCCCAGCATTTT. V usage is TRBV10-2 and J usage is TRBJ1-5; the D gene is possibly TRBD1 (6 bases). This CDR3 is 14 amino acids long. The germline CDR1 and CDR2 sequences are WSHSY and SAAADI. Between the trimmed V and J ends, which lost 6 bases and 3 bases, there was a span of 12 bases.

The chain has TRBV2 and TRBJ1-1; D remains unclear. This CDR3 is built from 13 residues. Germline loops: CDR1 SNHLY, CDR2 FYNNEI. The germline V and J ends were trimmed by 3 bases and 0 bases, with 5 bases remaining between them. Written as DNA, the CDR3 is TGTGCCAGCAGTGACAGATTGAACACTGAAGCTTTCTTT. As protein: CASSDRLNTEAFF.

The V gene is TRBV7-2, the J gene TRBJ1-3, with TRBD1 as a possible D gene (5 bases). Germline lookup yields CDR1 SGHTA and CDR2 FQGNSA. V was clipped by 7 bases and J by 1 base, with 14 bases between them. This CDR3 comprises 15 residues. In DNA, the CDR3 is TGTGCCAGCACCAAAACAGGTTCATCTGGAAACACCATATATTTT. Translating gives CASTKTGSSGNTIYF.

The chain couples TRBV6-6 to TRBJ2-3; TRBD2 matches 11 bases. V lost 6 bases to trimming and J lost 5 bases; unmatched junction nucleotides: 4. CDR1 MNHNY and CDR2 SVGAGI come from the germline V gene (reference sequence). The CDR3 extends over 14 amino acids. The CDR3 reads CASRIAGGQDTQYF. The CDR3 bases are TGTGCCAGCAGAATAGCGGGAGGGCAAGATACGCAGTATTTT.

The chain is built from TRBV15 and TRBJ1-5, with a tentative D call TRBD1 (6 bases). The V end was cut by 5 bases, the J end by 6 bases, with 14 bases between. CDR3 length: 14 amino acids. CDR1 and CDR2 (germline): LNHNV, YYDKDF (reference sequence). As DNA, the CDR3 is TGTGCCACCAGCCCGGGGCAGGGGCCTCAGCCCCAGCATTTT. The encoded protein is CATSPGQGPQPQHF.

The chain uses TRBV7-9 and TRBJ2-1, with 15 bases aligning to TRBD2. The junction had 2 bases not matched to a gene; V was cut back by 5 bases and J by 6 bases. CDR3 size: 15 residues. The germline CDR1 and CDR2 sequences are SEHNR and FQNEAQ (reference sequence). The CDR3 is CASSRGLAGGNEQFF. The CDR3 DNA is TGTGCCAGCAGCAGGGGACTAGCGGGAGGCAATGAGCAGTTCTTC.

This chain's CDR3 is CASSSGQGVEKLFF. CDR3 DNA: TGTGCCAGCAGCTCGGGACAGGGGGTTGAAAAACTGTTTTTT. The chain recombines TRBV11-2 with TRBJ1-4; 11 positions agree with TRBD1. The CDR3 runs to 14 residues. Trimming at V came to 4 bases and at J to 7 bases, leaving 2 bases not matched to a gene. Germline lookup yields CDR1 SGHAT and CDR2 FQNNGV.

This clone was detected once. The V call is TRBV3-1 (or the pseudogene TRBV3-2), the J call TRBJ1-4, with D uncertain. Trimming stripped 0 bases from V and 5 bases from J, with 10 bases between. The CDR3 is 15 residues long. Per germline, CDR1 LGHDT and CDR2 YNNKEL (reference sequence). For the CDR3, the DNA is TGTGCCAGCAGCCAAGAAGGAGGGCGCAATGAAAAACTGTTTTTT. Translated, it gives CASSQEGGRNEKLFF.

This clone was found once. CDR3 in DNA: TGTGCCAGCACCAACTCAAGGGCGGGAGTTAAAGATACGCAGTATTTT. It encodes CASTNSRAGVKDTQYF. This rearrangement joins TRBV21-1 to TRBJ2-3; no DNA check was done on the table's D call, TRBD2. TRBV21-1 is shown as a pseudogene. The CDR3 extends over 16 amino acids.

The chain employs TRBV3-1 (or the pseudogene TRBV3-2) and TRBJ1-1; no definite D call. Germline V gene data show CDR1 as LGHDT and CDR2 as YNNKEL (reference sequence). The CDR3 has 14 residues. V was clipped by 6 bases and J by 1 base, with 12 bases between them. The CDR3 DNA is TGTGCCAGCAGTCTGACCGACAAGAACACTGAAGCTTTCTTT. Its protein is CASSLTDKNTEAFF.

The CDR3 DNA reads TGTGCCAGCAGTGAGGGGGGGAGGCATCAGCCCCAGCATTTT. Protein sequence: CASSEGGRHQPQHF. V gene TRBV2 combines with J gene TRBJ1-5; D perhaps matches TRBD1 (5 bases). Trimming took off 3 bases at V and 5 bases at J, with 11 bases between the two ends. CDR1 is SNHLY, CDR2 FYNNEI, per germline. The CDR3 contains 14 residues.

J is TRBJ2-2 and V is TRBV19; TRBD2 agrees at 9 bases. The junction had 11 bases not matched to a gene; V was cut back by 7 bases and J by 5 bases. Germline values: CDR1 LNHDA, CDR2 SQIVND (reference sequence). CDR3 length equals 16 residues. The CDR3 DNA reads as TGTGCCAGTAAACCCCCCCGCGGGAGGGGAACCGGGGAGCTGTTTTTT. Protein: CASKPPRGRGTGELFF.

This rearrangement joins TRBV5-4 to TRBJ1-4; TRBD1 agrees at 7 bases. The V segment lost 5 bases and the J segment 0 bases; nucleotides outside the gene matches: 4. The germline gives CDR1 SGHNT, CDR2 YYREEE (reference sequence). The CDR3 consists of 15 residues. The CDR3 bases are TGTGCCAGCAGGGGGGACAGTGCAACTAATGAAAAACTGTTTTTT. This gives the protein CASRGDSATNEKLFF.

This clone was counted between two and nine times. V and J are TRBV3-1 (or the pseudogene TRBV3-2) and TRBJ2-6, with D possibly TRBD2 on 6 matching bases. The length of the CDR3 is 16 residues. V shed 4 bases and J shed 3 bases, with 13 bases lying between them. Germline assignment: CDR1 LGHDT and CDR2 YNNKEL (reference sequence). The CDR3 loop reads CASSLRGKDGANVLTF. CDR3 nucleotide sequence: TGTGCCAGCAGCCTGCGGGGTAAGGATGGGGCCAACGTCCTGACTTTC.

CDR3 loop: CASSFMGQDSGNTIYF. The CDR3 coding sequence is TGCGCCAGCAGCTTTATGGGACAGGACTCTGGAAACACCATATATTTT. This chain connects TRBV5-1 to TRBJ1-3; 8 bases match TRBD1. Germline assignment: CDR1 SGHRS and CDR2 YFSETQ. V lost 2 bases, J lost 0 bases, and 4 bases stayed unmatched. The CDR3 covers 16 residues.

This chain uses TRBV19 with TRBJ1-2; TRBD1 matches 9 bases. The ends lost 4 bases at V and 5 bases at J; junction bases unmatched: 14. The CDR3 is 17 amino acids. Germline assignment: CDR1 LNHDA and CDR2 SQIVND (reference sequence). The CDR3 spells CASSTGTGKWPQYGYTF. Here the CDR3 DNA reads TGTGCCAGTAGTACCGGGACAGGGAAGTGGCCCCAGTATGGCTACACCTTC.

This clone was seen a few times. The chain employs TRBV4-1 and TRBJ1-2; perhaps TRBD1 as D (5 bases). The CDR3 is 15 residues long. CDR1 is MGHRA and CDR2 is YSYEKL in the germline V gene. Trimming cost V 0 bases and J 2 bases, with 10 bases left between them. DNA for the CDR3: TGCGCCAGCAGCCAAGACCCAGGACAAAACTATGGCTACACCTTC. It codes for CASSQDPGQNYGYTF.